This entry features one T cell receptor beta chain sequence. The record originates from a study of control samples from healthy donors and cancer patients. The CDR3 runs to 15 residues. The trim removed 3 bases at V and 5 bases at J, leaving 8 bases unmatched. The V gene's germline CDR1 is SEHNR and CDR2 FQNEAQ (reference sequence). Clones were read by immunoSEQ multiplex PCR, and TCRdb kept only the in-frame ones, dropping some. The data show 60,000 to 85,000 clones, 80% to 95% seen once. V and J are TRBV7-9 and TRBJ2-7; TRBD1 aligns across 9 bases. This receptor was obtained from a woman in her fifties or sixties in good health. Sequenced material: blood. CDR3 sequence: CASSFLQGARNEQYF. In DNA form, the CDR3 reads TGTGCCAGCAGCTTCTTACAGGGGGCGAGGAACGAGCAGTACTTC. The full variable domain, with the rest looked up from reference TRBV7-9 and TRBJ2-7, is DTGVSQNPRHKITKRGQNVTFRCDPISEHNRLYWYRQTLGQGPEFLTYFQNEAQLEKSRLLSDRFSAERPKGSFSTLEIQRTEQGDSAMYLCASSFLQGARNEQYFGPGTRLTVT.